Sequencing of this T cell receptor (beta chain) was carried out in a study of blood T cell repertoires in COVID-19. In the study overall: The samples span acute and convalescent COVID-19 from the United States, Italy and Spain. In each case, the material was cDNA or gDNA derived from T cells, B-cell-depleted T cells, or PBMCs.

This clone was seen only a few times. Germline lookup yields CDR1 MDHEN and CDR2 SYDVKM. Trimming shortened V by 5 bases and J by 8 bases, and 10 bases separated the two germline ends. The CDR3 consists of 12 residues. Original methodology: Estimation of nucleated cell counts relied on the amplification of reference gene primers. This table comes from immunoSEQ multiplex PCR, and its TCRdb copy is limited to in-frame clones, with some not included. V and J calls and clone size are those listed in that table; D and trimming were worked out from the DNA. In the table there are over 75,000 clones, 78% of which are singletons.

The receptor was derived from a human donor in a cohort sampled during active COVID-19. The sample taken for sequencing was peripheral blood. This chain uses TRBV28 with TRBJ2-1; D gene uncertain. Here the CDR3 reads CASSLTHDEQFF. The CDR3 DNA follows: TGTGCCAGCAGTCTCACACACGATGAGCAGTTCTTC.